This T cell receptor (beta chain) came from a study of shared clonotypes between healthy human individuals (dated by TCRdb to 2019 to 2021). Regarding the study in general: The cohort included three men and a couple of women between 18 and 49 years of age. For each donor, three plates each were used for CD4 naive and CD4 memory, two plates were used for CD8 naive, and one plate was used for CD8 memory. Blood TCR repertoires of roughly five healthy adults were deeply sequenced to estimate repertoire size and the extent of clonotype sharing between individuals. Libraries were prepared and TCR repertoires were sequenced by different laboratories using diverse techniques, in order to increase sequencing depth and limit assay-specific biases. Per donor, leukapheresis produced somewhere between about 0.94 and 10 billion PBMCs. Study-level results and caveats: Compared with non-shared clonotypes, clonotypes shared by all four sorted-subset donors had higher generation probabilities. Because the study included only a small number of donors, the genetic and exposure-history diversity represented was limited. Sampling was restricted to blood, and TCR repertoires in tissues likely differ from the TCR repertoires found in blood. Sharing across a few donors was observed for 4.5% to 6.5% of naive CD4, 3% to 3.5% of naive CD8, 2% to 2.5% of memory CD4, and about 0.4% of memory CD8 clonotypes. Estimated clonotype richness was generally larger for naive than for memory subsets. Based on pairwise subsampling, the degree of clonotype sharing among donors was expected to be affected by sequencing depth. Rarefaction of sorted-subset datasets indicated incomplete sequencing despite the large sequencing depth.

CDR1 SGHAT and CDR2 FQDESV are derived from the germline V gene (reference sequence). Between the V and J ends, shortened by 7 bases and 1 base respectively, the junction contains 14 bases. The CDR3 spans 15 residues, from the cysteine through the phenylalanine. The sequence is cut down to CDR3 DNA, 45 bases in frame from base 1. TCR CDR3 regions were amplified from genomic DNA by multiplex PCR using the deep immunoSEQ assay. For each cell subset, the extracted genomic DNA was distributed evenly across all wells of several immunoSEQ 96-well plates, and each plate served as one replicate. For sorted subsets, each replicate PCR was loaded with roughly 0.2 ug genomic DNA, equivalent to 30,000 to 35,000 T cell genomes. Purified libraries were quantified with a Qubit 3.0 fluorometer, sized on a Bioanalyzer 2100, and re-quantified with the KAPA Library Quantification kit. Every immunoSEQ 96-well plate was sequenced on a separate single-read 150-cycle Illumina NextSeq 550 flow cell. The authors processed their data as follows. The immunoSEQ output contained only junctional sequences without quality scores, so filtering could not match that applied to full-length reads. To assign V/J genes and CDR3, sequences were annotated against IMGT germline references using PyIR, a Python wrapper for IgBLAST v1.9. Reads were removed for weak V/J assignments (E-value above 1e-6), missing CDR3, stop codons, out-of-frame junctions, or ambiguous translated residues. A V3J clonotype was defined by an identical inferred V gene, J gene, and CDR3 amino acid sequence. Percentage overlap between repertoires was computed as shared unique clonotypes divided by the size of the smaller repertoire. Repertoire richness was assessed with RTK rarefaction, the Chao1 estimator, and Recon v2.1 estimates of unobserved clonotypes. For all TCRbeta clonotypes obtained by the gDNA method from several donors, generation probabilities were computed with OLGA. TCRdb mirrors the immuneACCESS table, restricted to in-frame sequences. Some clones are absent from its copies; in checked studies, under half trace to an unresolved V gene, and the reason for the others is unknown. For V, J and clone size, that table is used; D and trimming come from the DNA. Present in this sample are roughly 2.1 million clones, just over 90% of which were seen just once. The ten largest clones add up to more than 1.5% of the sample.

On this clone itself: Its antigen is unknown. Per-base qualities were not stored, and no clone one base away is much larger.

CD8 naive samples were CD45RO-negative cells positively selected for CCR7, giving a CD45RA+CCR7+ population that excluded TemRA cells. The donors were healthy, HIV-negative adults who had no recently reported acute infections or vaccinations. Only Caucasian adults living in Nashville, Tennessee, USA were represented among the donors. Blood was collected by leukapheresis, and PBMCs were isolated by Ficoll-Histopaque density gradient centrifugation and then cryopreserved in liquid nitrogen vapor phase. Analytical flow cytometry was used to check the purity and quantity of each magnetically sorted T cell population. Genomic DNA was isolated from every sorted fraction and measured by UV absorbance on a Nanodrop 2000c.

Sequenced material: naive CD8+ T cells from PBMCs. The sample's cell subset or site label, decoded: CD45RA+CCR7+. The sequence joins TRBV11-1 to TRBJ2-1, with no reliable assignment of the D segment. The TCR sequence derives from a man between 18 and 29 years old in good health. Some clones in this sample may be carry-over from other donors' samples. The CDR3 in this case is CASTPGAMSYNEQFF. The nucleotides read TGTGCCAGCACCCCCGGAGCTATGTCCTACAATGAGCAGTTCTTC.